The 11 T cell receptor beta chains below all came from one sample that was sequenced in a study of T cell changes during pregnancy in multiple sclerosis (dated by TCRdb to about 2019). To prepare the library, the immunoSEQ multiplex PCR assay was applied. What TCRdb holds here is the immuneACCESS table cut down to in-frame rearrangements. Part of the clones is not present; checked against another copy, under half of the missing clones reflect an unresolved V gene, and the others are unexplained. The sample table shows tens of thousands of clones, and approximately 92% are seen once. Around 2.3% of the sample is taken by the ten largest. The sequences come from peripheral blood, collected before pregnancy. The receptors were gathered from a female donor with multiple sclerosis, enrolled in a pregnancy study.

The rearrangement uses TRBV6-6 and TRBJ2-2, with 7 bases lining up with TRBD2. The junction had 9 bases not matched to a gene; V was cut back by 10 bases and J by 4 bases. Germline V lookup: CDR1 MNHNY, CDR2 SVGAGI (reference sequence). The CDR3 loop spans 14 amino acids. As DNA, the CDR3 is TGTGCCACCGAGCGGGGTGCAAGCACCGGGGAGCTGTTTTTT. Its translation: CATERGASTGELFF.

DNA for the CDR3: TGTGCCAGCAGTGAAGTAGCAGGGATCGACGAGCAGTACTTC. As protein: CASSEVAGIDEQYF. The V gene is TRBV6-1, the J gene TRBJ2-7; perhaps TRBD1 as D (5 bases). V lost 1 base to trimming and J lost 5 bases, with 12 bases between them. The V gene's germline CDR1 is MNHNS and CDR2 SASEGT. The CDR3 contains 14 residues.

This sequence joins TRBV7-3 and TRBJ2-1, with D possibly matching TRBD2 (5 bases). This CDR3 comprises 17 residues. Germline V gene data show CDR1 as SGHTA and CDR2 as FQGTGA. V was clipped by 1 base and J by 0 bases, with 13 bases between them. The CDR3 region has the DNA TGTGCCAGCAGCTTAATAAAAGCTAGCATCTCCTACAATGAGCAGTTCTTC. It is translated as CASSLIKASISYNEQFF. Together with reference TRBV7-3 and TRBJ2-1, the CDR3 gives the full variable domain: GAGVSQTPSNKVTEKGKYVELRCDPISGHTALYWYRQSLGQGPEFLIYFQGTGAADDSGLPNDRFFAVRPEGSVSTLKIQRTERGDSAVYLCASSLIKASISYNEQFFGPGTRLTVL.

V usage is TRBV6-1 and J usage is TRBJ2-7, with 9 bases fitting TRBD1. Germline V gene lookup returns CDR1 MNHNS and CDR2 SASEGT. Trimming cost V 3 bases and J 6 bases; bases outside gene matches: 6. The CDR3 consists of 14 residues. The DNA for the CDR3 is TGTGCCAGCAGTGAGACAGGGGGTGGGATCGAGCAGTACTTC. Protein sequence: CASSETGGGIEQYF.

The rearrangement joins TRBV15 to TRBJ1-5, with unresolved D. The germline V gene encodes CDR1 LNHNV and CDR2 YYDKDF (reference sequence). Trimming shortened V by 5 bases and J by 2 bases, and 10 bases separated the two germline ends. There are 14 residues in the CDR3. The CDR3, as DNA: TGTGCCACCAGCGATAGGAGGGGCAATCAGCCCCAGCATTTT. Its translation is CATSDRRGNQPQHF. The full variable domain, in which reference TRBV15 and TRBJ1-5 provide the parts outside the CDR3, is DAMVIQNPRYQVTQFGKPVTLSCSQTLNHNVMYWYQQKSSQAPKLLFHYYDKDFNNEADTPDNFQSRRPNTSFCFLDIRSPGLGDTAMYLCATSDRRGNQPQHFGDGTRLSIL.

This chain links TRBV5-4 with TRBJ2-7, with TRBD2 matching 14 bases. V lost 0 bases and J lost 5; bases outside the gene matches: 1. The CDR3 totals 15 residues. CDR1 and CDR2 (germline): SGHNT, YYREEE (reference sequence). The CDR3 region is CASSLGGLAGDEQYF. The CDR3 nucleotides read TGTGCCAGCAGCTTGGGGGGACTAGCGGGAGACGAGCAGTACTTC.

This chain uses TRBV11-2 with TRBJ1-2; 9 bases are shared with TRBD1. CDR1 is SGHAT and CDR2 is FQNNGV in the germline V gene. This CDR3 is built from 14 residues. Unmatched junction bases numbered 1, after V lost 3 bases and J lost 2 bases. CDR3 amino acids: CASSLDRGNYGYTF. The DNA of the CDR3 is TGTGCCAGCAGCTTGGACAGGGGAAACTATGGCTACACCTTC.

The J gene is TRBJ1-5, the V gene TRBV27; D ambiguous. Germline CDR1 reads MNHEY; CDR2 reads SMNVEV (reference sequence). Trimming pared 0 bases from V and 3 bases from J, leaving 6 bases between. CDR3 size: 14 residues. CDR3 region: CASSLSGNNQPQHF. The CDR3 bases are TGTGCCAGCAGTTTATCCGGGAACAATCAGCCCCAGCATTTT.

J is TRBJ1-1 and V is TRBV4-3; D is ambiguous. V shed 1 base and J shed 4 bases, with 7 bases lying between them. In germline, CDR1 is LGHNA, CDR2 YSLEER. This CDR3 region has 13 residues. The CDR3 protein is CASSQGGSTEAFF. In nucleotides, the CDR3 is TGCGCCAGCAGCCAAGGAGGGAGCACTGAAGCTTTCTTT.

The chain has TRBV7-2 and TRBJ1-4; D gene unclear. With 4 bases removed from V and 3 bases from J, the gap between germline ends came to 12 bases. From germline, CDR1 is SGHTA and CDR2 FQGNSA. CDR3 length: 15 residues. The CDR3 here is CASSSGNLANEKLFF. In DNA form, the CDR3 reads TGTGCCAGCAGCTCGGGGAATTTGGCTAATGAAAAACTGTTTTTT.

This clone was picked up one time. This chain connects TRBV5-6 to TRBJ2-2, with D possibly TRBD2 on 6 matching bases. This CDR3 is built from 15 residues. V was clipped by 1 base and J by 6 bases, with 13 bases between them. Germline V gene data show CDR1 as SGHDT and CDR2 as YYEEEE. CDR3 region: CASSLLGGDAGELFF. The CDR3 DNA sequence: TGTGCCAGCAGCTTGTTGGGAGGTGACGCCGGGGAGCTGTTTTTT.